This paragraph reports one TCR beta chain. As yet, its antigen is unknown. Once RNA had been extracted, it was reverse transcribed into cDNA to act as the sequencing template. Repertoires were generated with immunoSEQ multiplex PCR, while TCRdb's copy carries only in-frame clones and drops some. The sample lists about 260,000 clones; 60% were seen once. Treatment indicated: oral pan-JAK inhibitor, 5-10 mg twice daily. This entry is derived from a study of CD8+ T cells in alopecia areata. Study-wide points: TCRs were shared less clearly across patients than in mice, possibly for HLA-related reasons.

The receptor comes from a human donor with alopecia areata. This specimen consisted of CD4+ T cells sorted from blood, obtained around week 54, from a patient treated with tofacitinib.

The CDR3 is CSVGPGQLNTEAFF. CDR3 DNA: TGCAGCGTTGGGCCGGGACAACTGAACACTGAAGCTTTCTTT. The V and J genes are TRBV29-1 and TRBJ1-1, with D possibly matching TRBD1 (6 bases). V shed 4 bases and J shed 0 bases, with 12 bases lying between them. The CDR3 runs to 14 residues. The germline gives CDR1 SQVTM, CDR2 ANQGSEA.